Below are 30 T cell receptor beta chains sequenced from a single sample in a study of T cells after yellow fever vaccination. MiXCR was run by TCRdb on the 5' RACE reads, yielding one entry per CDR3 protein. The top ten clones hold around a fifth of a sample with 30,000 or so distinct CDR3 sequences, 5% to 8.5% of them seen once. Sequencing was performed on PBMCs, either bulk or a sorted T-cell subset (CD4+, CD8+, memory, or dextramer-sorted; not recorded which), taken on the day of the first yellow fever vaccination. The receptors stem from a man in his late teens or twenties who received the YFV17D yellow fever vaccine.

This clonotype was recorded many times. The chain links TRBV5-4 to TRBJ1-2, with D tentatively TRBD1 (6 bases). CDR1 is SGHNT, CDR2 YYREEE, per germline (reference sequence). This CDR3 is built from 16 residues. V was trimmed by 5 bases and J by 5 bases, leaving 22 bases between them. The CDR3 spells CASRIDPTGSSYGYTF. CDR3 in DNA: TGTGCCAGCAGAATAGACCCAACAGGGTCATCATATGGCTACACCTTC. The variable domain in full, with the rest retrieved from reference TRBV5-4 and TRBJ1-2, is ETGVTQSPTHLIKTRGQQVTLRCSSQSGHNTVSWYQQALGQGPQFIFQYYREEENGRGNFPPRFSGLQFPNYSSELNVNALELDDSALYLCASRIDPTGSSYGYTFGSGTRLTVV.

This clonotype came up once. A much larger clonotype is one base distant, so this may be a read error. The V and J genes are TRBV27 and TRBJ2-7; TRBD1 matches at 9 bases. Germline V gene data show CDR1 as MNHEY and CDR2 as SMNVEV (reference sequence). The CDR3 is 15 amino acids. V trimming: 3 bases; J trimming: 4 bases; junction bases outside the gene matches: 7. The CDR3 bases are TGTGCCAGCAGTTTTTCGGGACAGGGTCGGTACGAGCAGTACGTC. It yields the protein CASSFSGQGRYEQYV.

There are many counts of this clonotype. The V call is TRBV2, the J call TRBJ2-2, with 8 positions matching TRBD2. J gave up 0 bases and V 9 bases, and 3 bases lay outside the gene matches. Germline CDR1 SNHLY, CDR2 FYNNEI. The CDR3 contains 14 residues. The CDR3 DNA follows: TGTGCCAGTTCGGGACTAGCGAACACCGGGGAGCTGTTTTTT. This codes for CASSGLANTGELFF.

The table lists this clonotype with many counts. The V call is TRBV7-7, the J call TRBJ2-2, with D tentatively TRBD1 (5 bases). Germline assignment: CDR1 SSHAT and CDR2 FNYEAQ (reference sequence). V was pared by 2 bases and J by 9 bases, with 10 bases between. CDR3 length equals 13 residues. In DNA, the CDR3 is TGTGCCAGCAGCTTATCGCAGGACAGGGAGCTGTTTTTT. The encoded protein is CASSLSQDRELFF.

This clonotype appeared many times. The chain carries TRBV20-1 and TRBJ1-1; D perhaps matches TRBD1 (5 bases). V was shortened by 4 bases and J by 3 bases, with 9 bases between the two germline ends. This CDR3 comprises 12 residues. The germline V gene has CDR1 DFQATT and CDR2 SNEGSKA (reference sequence). The CDR3 reads CSATGVYTEAFF. CDR3 nucleotides: TGCAGTGCTACGGGGGTCTACACTGAAGCTTTCTTT.

This clonotype was seen many times. The rearrangement joins TRBV12-3 or TRBV12-4 to TRBJ1-4, with 7 nucleotides matching TRBD1. V lost 0 bases, J lost 7 bases, and 5 bases stayed unmatched. This CDR3 is built from 15 residues. The CDR3 loop reads CASSLALRGSEKLFF. The CDR3 coding sequence is TGTGCCAGCAGTTTAGCGCTCAGGGGGAGTGAAAAACTGTTTTTT.

This clonotype was found many times. V is TRBV18 and J is TRBJ1-1, with 12 nucleotides matching TRBD1. After removal of 3 bases from V and 9 bases from J, the junction contained 5 bases not matched to a gene. This CDR3 has 14 residues. Germline V gene lookup returns CDR1 KGHSH and CDR2 LQKENI. This chain's CDR3 is CASSPTGQGAQAFF. The DNA of the CDR3 is TGTGCCAGCTCACCCACGGGACAGGGGGCTCAAGCTTTCTTT. Variable domain in full (rest from reference TRBV18 and TRBJ1-1): NAGVMQNPRHLVRRRGQEARLRCSPMKGHSHVYWYRQLPEEGLKFMVYLQKENIIDESGMPKERFSAEFPKEGPSILRIQQVVRGDSAAYFCASSPTGQGAQAFFGQGTRLTVV.

The chain employs TRBV4-2 and TRBJ1-4; 8 nucleotides agree with TRBD1. The CDR3 contains 16 residues. Germline V gene data show CDR1 as LGHNA and CDR2 as YNFKEQ. J gave up 7 bases and V 0 bases, and 7 bases lay outside the gene matches. DNA of the CDR3: TGTGCCAGCAGCCAAGATTCGGGAACAGGGGGTGAAAAACTGTTTTTT. Encoded protein: CASSQDSGTGGEKLFF.

This clonotype was observed at least ten times. The chain couples TRBV6-2 or TRBV6-3 to TRBJ1-6, with TRBD1 identical over 8 bases. The junction had 11 bases not matched to a gene; V was cut back by 0 bases and J by 1 base. From germline, CDR1 is MNHEY and CDR2 SVGEGT. This CDR3 has 20 residues. CDR3 protein: CASSYSIGQGSSSYNSPLHF. As DNA, the CDR3 is TGTGCCAGCAGTTACTCCATCGGACAGGGAAGTTCATCCTATAATTCACCCCTCCACTTT.

The rearrangement joins TRBV7-8 to TRBJ2-7; 7 bases are shared with TRBD1. The CDR3 spans 12 residues. Germline assignment: CDR1 SGHVS and CDR2 FQNEAQ. V lost 5 bases to trimming and J lost 8 bases; unmatched junction nucleotides: 6. CDR3 coding DNA: TGTGCCAGCAGCCTCGGACAGGAACAGCAGTACTTC. Translating gives CASSLGQEQQYF. The entire variable domain, with the rest obtained from reference TRBV7-8 and TRBJ2-7, is as follows: GAGVSQSPRYKVAKRGQDVALRCDPISGHVSLFWYQQALGQGPEFLTYFQNEAQLDKSGLPSDRFFAERPEGSVSTLKIQRTQQEDSAVYLCASSLGQEQQYFGPGTRLTVT.

This clonotype was seen many times. The chain uses TRBV7-9 and TRBJ1-5; TRBD1 is a possible D gene (5 bases). The germline CDR1 and CDR2 sequences are SEHNR and FQNEAQ (reference sequence). This CDR3 comprises 13 residues. Deletions cut 5 bases from V and 7 bases from J, with 12 bases between. CDR3 region: CASSPQGGQPQHF. The CDR3 nucleotides read TGTGCCAGCAGCCCGCAGGGAGGCCAGCCCCAGCATTTT.

Ten or more counts support this clonotype. The rearrangement uses TRBV5-6 and TRBJ2-5, with D tentatively TRBD2 (6 bases). From germline, CDR1 is SGHDT and CDR2 YYEEEE. The CDR3 sequence is 15 residues long. Between the trimmed V and J ends, which lost 0 bases and 6 bases, there was a span of 15 bases. The CDR3 loop reads CASSLDGGLRKTQYF. The CDR3 coding sequence is TGTGCCAGCAGCTTGGACGGGGGTTTAAGGAAGACCCAGTACTTC.

This clonotype was recorded many times. The chain joins TRBV29-1 to TRBJ2-2; D not certain. CDR1 is SQVTM, CDR2 ANQGSEA, per germline. This CDR3 has 12 residues. V shed 4 bases and J shed 0 bases, with 3 bases lying between them. CDR3 sequence: CSVATNTGELFF. The DNA for the CDR3 is TGCAGCGTTGCGACGAACACCGGGGAGCTGTTTTTT.

This clonotype was seen a handful of times. The chain joins TRBV5-4 to TRBJ1-2, with 7 bases identical to TRBD1. The CDR3 is made up of 15 amino acids. CDR1 is SGHNT and CDR2 is YYREEE in the germline V gene (reference sequence). Unmatched junction bases numbered 9, after V lost 2 bases and J lost 5 bases. The CDR3 nucleotides are TGTGCCAGCAGCTTAAGGACAGGTTACGAATATGGCTACACCTTC. Its protein is CASSLRTGYEYGYTF.

This clonotype was observed at least ten times. A junction boundary mismatches the germline segment, possibly from a read error. The chain links TRBV7-7 to TRBJ2-5, with 7 bases aligning to TRBD1. The CDR3 extends over 12 amino acids. Germline values: CDR1 SSHAT, CDR2 FNYEAQ (reference sequence). DNA for the CDR3: TGTGCTAGCAGCCCAGGGGGTCAGACCCAGTACTTC. Its translation: CASSPGGQTQYF.

Only a few counts were recorded for this clonotype. The chain recombines TRBV5-1 with TRBJ1-6; 7 bases align to TRBD1. The CDR3 spans 14 residues. The V gene end was trimmed by 5 bases and the J gene end by 6 bases; junction bases not matched to a gene: 5. Germline loops: CDR1 SGHRS, CDR2 YFSETQ. For the CDR3, the DNA is TGCGCCAGCAGACCGGGACAGATTAATTCACCCCTCCACTTT. Encoded protein: CASRPGQINSPLHF. Drawing the rest from reference TRBV5-1 and TRBJ1-6, the complete variable domain is KAGVTQTPRYLIKTRGQQVTLSCSPISGHRSVSWYQQTPGQGLQFLFEYFSETQRNKGNFPGRFSGRQFSNSRSEMNVSTLELGDSALYLCASRPGQINSPLHFGNGTRLTVT.

J is TRBJ2-1 and V is TRBV19; D may correspond to TRBD1 or TRBD2 (5 bases each). V shed 5 bases and J shed 7 bases, with 18 bases lying between them. Germline V gene data show CDR1 as LNHDA and CDR2 as SQIVND (reference sequence). The CDR3 is 15 amino acids. The CDR3 bases are TGTGCCAGTAGTTATCTGGGACCCACCCGAAATGAGCAGTTCTTC. Translation gives CASSYLGPTRNEQFF.

This clonotype has just a few counts. This chain joins TRBV3-1 and TRBJ2-5, with D possibly TRBD2 on 6 matching bases. Trimming removed 0 bases from V and 5 bases from J, with 16 bases in between. CDR3 size: 16 residues. Germline V gene data show CDR1 as LGHDT and CDR2 as YNNKEL (reference sequence). For the CDR3, the DNA is TGTGCCAGCAGCCAAGATGGCGGGGTAGTCTCGGAGACCCAGTACTTC. Its protein is CASSQDGGVVSETQYF.

Here the CDR3 DNA reads TGCAGTGCAGGGACTAGCGGGGGCGATTACAATGAGCAGTTCTTC. Translated, it gives CSAGTSGGDYNEQFF. V is TRBV20-1 and J is TRBJ2-1; 14 bases map to TRBD2. The germline gives CDR1 DFQATT, CDR2 SNEGSKA (reference sequence). V shed 6 bases, J shed 4 bases, and the junction held 5 bases outside the gene matches. The CDR3 contains 15 residues.

This clonotype was seen repeatedly, ten times or more. The chain employs TRBV7-9 and TRBJ1-1; the D gene is possibly TRBD1 (6 bases). This CDR3 region has 14 residues. Trimming removed 5 bases from V and 0 bases from J, with 10 bases in between. From germline, CDR1 is SEHNR and CDR2 FQNEAQ (reference sequence). The CDR3 sequence is CASSRRQVNTEAFF. CDR3 nucleotide sequence: TGTGCCAGCAGCCGCCGACAGGTGAACACTGAAGCTTTCTTT.

This clonotype was detected ten times or more. This chain joins TRBV7-9 and TRBJ1-4, with D uncertain. Germline CDR1 reads SEHNR; CDR2 reads FQNEAQ (reference sequence). The CDR3 extends over 14 amino acids. V was trimmed by 5 bases and J by 8 bases, leaving 15 bases between them. Here the CDR3 reads CASSLQSGREKLFF. The CDR3 bases are TGTGCCAGCAGCCTACAGTCCGGGAGGGAAAAACTGTTTTTT.

This clonotype was picked up many times. V is TRBV12-3 or TRBV12-4 and J is TRBJ1-1; D gene ambiguous. CDR3 length: 14 amino acids. Trimming stripped 5 bases from V and 0 bases from J, with 10 bases between. The CDR3 sequence is CASSKTQVNTEAFF. Written as DNA, the CDR3 is TGTGCCAGCAGTAAGACACAAGTGAACACTGAAGCTTTCTTT.

This clonotype was seen at least ten times. The V and J genes are TRBV24-1 and TRBJ2-3, with TRBD1 matching over 8 bases. CDR3 length: 15 amino acids. Germline V gene sequence: CDR1 KGHDR, CDR2 SFDVKD. V trimming: 4 bases; J trimming: 4 bases; junction bases outside the gene matches: 6. The CDR3 protein is CATSDPRGPSDTQYF. Written as DNA, the CDR3 is TGTGCCACCAGTGACCCCAGGGGGCCATCAGATACGCAGTATTTT.

This clonotype was detected many times. The chain is built from TRBV18 and TRBJ2-3; 9 nucleotides match TRBD2. The CDR3 is made up of 15 amino acids. Germline CDR1 KGHSH, CDR2 LQKENI. V was pared by 1 base and J by 3 bases, with 2 bases of the junction left unmatched. CDR3 residues: CASSPLAGDTDTQYF. As DNA, the CDR3 is TGTGCCAGCTCACCACTAGCGGGGGATACAGATACGCAGTATTTT.

In this sample, this clonotype turned up many times. The V gene is TRBV20-1, the J gene TRBJ2-7; D might be TRBD2 (6 bases). Germline assignment: CDR1 DFQATT and CDR2 SNEGSKA (reference sequence). The CDR3 sequence is 13 residues long. The V end was cut by 0 bases, the J end by 7 bases, with 13 bases between. The CDR3 here is CSARDYGTGEQYV. The CDR3 DNA is TGCAGTGCTAGAGATTATGGGACTGGGGAGCAGTACGTC.

This clonotype was observed at least ten times. The chain has TRBV7-9 and TRBJ1-2; D is ambiguous. V was pared by 4 bases and J by 5 bases, with 14 bases between. CDR1 and CDR2 from the germline V gene are SEHNR and FQNEAQ (reference sequence). The CDR3 length is 14 residues. For the CDR3, the DNA is TGTGCCAGCAGCTCGGCGTGGGGAGGGTATGGCTACACCTTC. This encodes CASSSAWGGYGYTF.

This clonotype was detected many times. V is TRBV7-2 and J is TRBJ1-1, with 7 bases lining up with TRBD1. The V and J ends lost 3 bases and 3 bases, in that order; junction bases with no gene match: 1. Per the germline V gene, CDR1 is SGHTA and CDR2 is FQGNSA. The CDR3 totals 13 residues. The CDR3 nucleotides are TGTGCCAGCAGCTTCACAGGGGACACTGAAGCTTTCTTT. Its translation is CASSFTGDTEAFF.

V gene TRBV6-1 combines with J gene TRBJ1-1, with D possibly TRBD1 on 6 matching bases. The V end lost 0 bases, the J end lost 4 bases, and 12 bases lay between the germline ends. The CDR3 loop spans 15 amino acids. The germline CDR1 and CDR2 sequences are MNHNS and SASEGT. The CDR3 sequence: CASSEARRGGTEAFF. In DNA, the CDR3 is TGTGCCAGCAGTGAAGCACGCCGAGGGGGCACTGAAGCTTTCTTT.

This clonotype has at least ten counts. The chain has TRBV5-1 and TRBJ2-1, with 7 bases fitting TRBD1. The V and J ends lost 0 bases and 8 bases, in that order; junction bases with no gene match: 5. The length of the CDR3 is 14 residues. Per germline, CDR1 SGHRS and CDR2 YFSETQ. Here the CDR3 reads CASSLATGADEQFF. In DNA form, the CDR3 reads TGCGCCAGCAGCTTGGCTACAGGGGCGGATGAGCAGTTCTTC.

This clonotype was found many times. This chain uses TRBV2 with TRBJ2-1, with D uncertain. CDR3 length equals 12 residues. Germline CDR1 and CDR2: SNHLY and FYNNEI. V lost 5 bases to trimming and J lost 12 bases, with 14 bases between them. The CDR3 here is CASSSSDVGQFF. CDR3 coding DNA: TGTGCCAGCAGTTCGTCGGACGTAGGGCAGTTCTTC.